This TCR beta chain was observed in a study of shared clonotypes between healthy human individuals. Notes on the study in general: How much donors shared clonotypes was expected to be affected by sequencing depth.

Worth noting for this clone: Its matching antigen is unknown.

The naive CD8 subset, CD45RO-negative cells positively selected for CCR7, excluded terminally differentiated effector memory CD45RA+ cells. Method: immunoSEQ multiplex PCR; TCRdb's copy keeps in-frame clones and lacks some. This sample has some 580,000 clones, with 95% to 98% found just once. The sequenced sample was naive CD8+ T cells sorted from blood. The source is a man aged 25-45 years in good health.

DNA of the CDR3: TGTGCCAGCAGCTCCAGACTAGCGGGGGACCAAGAGACCCAGTACTTC. Protein sequence: CASSSRLAGDQETQYF. The chain links TRBV7-2 to TRBJ2-5, with 12 bases that match TRBD2. The CDR3 is 16 residues long. V was pared by 4 bases and J by 0 bases, with 3 bases of the junction left unmatched. Germline V lookup: CDR1 SGHTA, CDR2 FQGNSA. The variable domain in full, completed from reference TRBV7-2 and TRBJ2-5, reads GAGVSQSPSNKVTEKGKDVELRCDPISGHTALYWYRQSLGQGLEFLIYFQGNSAPDKSGLPSDRFSAERTGGSVSTLTIQRTQQEDSAVYLCASSSRLAGDQETQYFGPGTRLLVL.